The entry below describes one T cell receptor beta chain. The antigen remains undetermined. 13 Jbeta primers and 60 Vbeta primers were used for the PCR. Libraries were prepared by immunoSEQ multiplex PCR; TCRdb keeps only in-frame clonotypes and omits some of them. In total, the table holds more than 90,000 clones. The sample comes from a study of cytomegalovirus exposure and HLA in healthy donors. Study-level background: Among 150 million to 200 million T cells, an earlier analysis found about 100 million unique TCR beta sequences.

Among the donors, all were healthy bone marrow donors. Looked up from germline, CDR1 is SGHTA and CDR2 is FQGTGA. The germline V and J ends were trimmed by 1 base and 1 base, with 10 bases remaining between them. CDR3 length equals 15 residues. Notes on the study in general: Per a prior analysis, the majority of TCR beta V segments were productive roughly 90% or roughly 30% of the time. Information on immune exposure was restricted to one variable (CMV serostatus).

The rearrangement uses TRBV7-3 and TRBJ1-1; D ambiguous. This clonotype originated in a man between 40 and 49 years old in good health and CMV-seropositive. The sample taken for sequencing was PBMCs. The CDR3 spells CASSLSLVANTEAFF. In DNA, the CDR3 is TGTGCCAGCAGCTTAAGTCTGGTGGCGAACACTGAAGCTTTCTTT.